This T cell receptor (beta chain) stems from a study of response to subunit inactivated influenza vaccine. One entry per CDR3 protein results from TCRdb running MiXCR on the RT-PCR reads. Of some 550,000 distinct CDR3 sequences listed, roughly a quarter are singletons. The sample was also reused in another study, on T cells expressing NK-cell markers. That report notes: It was by 5'RACE template switching with UMIs that TCR beta cDNA was made. Alpha-beta TCR T cells were the sole sorting target in several experiments, owing to an anti-gamma-delta TCR antibody. These clonotypes also led the CD3+CD56-NKG2C+ fraction in a handful of donors.

The sequencing here drew on CD4+ T cells sorted from PBMCs, taken approximately 12 days after vaccination. The receptor comes from a middle-aged man who received an inactivated influenza vaccine.

CDR3 nucleotide sequence: TGTGCCAGCAGTAAGGACGGCTACGAGCAGTACTTC. This sequence encodes CASSKDGYEQYF. The chain combines TRBV2 with TRBJ2-7; D remains ambiguous. The germline V gene has CDR1 SNHLY and CDR2 FYNNEI. The CDR3 sequence is 12 residues long. Trimming took off 5 bases at V and 3 bases at J, with 8 bases between the two ends.